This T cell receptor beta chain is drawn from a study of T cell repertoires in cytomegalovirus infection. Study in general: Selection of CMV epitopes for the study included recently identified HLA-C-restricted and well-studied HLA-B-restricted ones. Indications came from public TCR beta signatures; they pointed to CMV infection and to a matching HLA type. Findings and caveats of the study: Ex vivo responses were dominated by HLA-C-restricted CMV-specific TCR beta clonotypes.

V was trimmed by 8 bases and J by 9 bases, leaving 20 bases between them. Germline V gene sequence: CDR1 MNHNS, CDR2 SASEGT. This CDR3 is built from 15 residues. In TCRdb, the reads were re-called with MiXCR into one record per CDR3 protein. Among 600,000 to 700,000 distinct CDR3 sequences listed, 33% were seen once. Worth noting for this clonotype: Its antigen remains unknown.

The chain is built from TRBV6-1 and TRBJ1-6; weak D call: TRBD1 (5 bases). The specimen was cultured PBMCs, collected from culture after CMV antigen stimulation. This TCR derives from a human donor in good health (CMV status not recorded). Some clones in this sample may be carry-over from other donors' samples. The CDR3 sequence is CASGGIAGSGSPLHF. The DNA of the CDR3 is TGTGCCAGCGGTGGGATAGCAGGGTCCGGTTCACCCCTCCACTTT.